Each of the 8 T cell receptor beta chains below was sequenced from the same sample in a study of blood T cell repertoires in COVID-19. Only in-frame clones appear in the TCRdb table, and some are missing; sequencing was by immunoSEQ multiplex PCR. The repertoire holds 100,000 or so clones, with over 75% as singletons. Specimen: peripheral blood. The source of these receptors is a man in his fifties or sixties with acute or convalescent COVID-19.

The rearrangement uses TRBV12-5 and TRBJ1-5; a weak D match, TRBD1 (6 bases). The CDR3 has 15 amino acids. Germline loops: CDR1 LGHNT, CDR2 FRNRAP. V was cut by 5 bases and J by 6 bases, with 17 bases left in between. In nucleotides, the CDR3 is TGTGCTAGTGGTCCGGCCTTACAGGGACGTCAGCCCCAGCATTTT. It specifies CASGPALQGRQPQHF.

The chain combines TRBV4-1 with TRBJ1-1; D is uncertain. The V end was cut by 0 bases, the J end by 11 bases, with 10 bases between. CDR1 and CDR2 (germline): MGHRA, YSYEKL. This CDR3 has 12 residues. CDR3 protein: CASSQDGKKAFF. As DNA, the CDR3 is TGCGCCAGCAGCCAAGACGGGAAGAAGGCTTTCTTT.

V gene TRBV2 combines with J gene TRBJ2-2; TRBD2 matches at 7 bases. The CDR3 sequence is 15 residues long. Germline CDR1 SNHLY, CDR2 FYNNEI. Germline trimming cut 7 bases from V and 0 bases from J; bases unmatched to any gene: 5. CDR3 sequence reads: CASKREGTNTGELFF. The CDR3 bases are TGTGCCAGCAAGAGGGAGGGGACGAACACCGGGGAGCTGTTTTTT.

The gene calls are TRBV3-1 (or the pseudogene TRBV3-2) and TRBJ2-3; TRBD2 might be the D (6 bases). V was shortened by 6 bases and J by 4 bases, with 11 bases between the two germline ends. From germline, CDR1 is LGHDT and CDR2 YNNKEL (reference sequence). The CDR3 is 13 amino acids. For the CDR3, the DNA is TGTGCCAGCAGTCGACTAGGGGCAGATACGCAGTATTTT. Amino acid sequence: CASSRLGADTQYF.

This sequence joins TRBV4-2 and TRBJ1-2, with 9 bases fitting TRBD1. The junction had 13 bases not matched to a gene; V was cut back by 4 bases and J by 4 bases. Germline assignment: CDR1 LGHNA and CDR2 YNFKEQ. CDR3 length: 17 amino acids. This CDR3 is CASSPIPQGAKSYGYTF. Here the CDR3 DNA reads TGTGCCAGCAGCCCAATACCACAGGGGGCCAAAAGCTATGGCTACACCTTC.

The chain couples TRBV30 to TRBJ2-1; 11 bases are shared with TRBD2. Germline CDR1 and CDR2: GTSNPN and SVGIG (reference sequence). The CDR3 spans 17 residues. Trimming removed 1 base from V and 1 base from J; junction bases left unmatched: 6. CDR3 in DNA: TGTGCCTGGAGTGGTAGTCGGACTAGCGGGTCCTACAATGAGCAGTTCTTC. As protein: CAWSGSRTSGSYNEQFF.

The DNA of the CDR3 is TGTGCCAGCAGCCTAGCGGTAGGACCAGATACGCAGTATTTT. Encoded protein: CASSLAVGPDTQYF. The chain links TRBV3-1 (or the pseudogene TRBV3-2) to TRBJ2-3; the D gene is possibly TRBD2 (6 bases). With 4 bases removed from V and 4 bases from J, the gap between germline ends came to 12 bases. CDR3 length: 14 amino acids. Germline CDR1 and CDR2: LGHDT and YNNKEL (reference sequence).

The chain carries TRBV25-1 and TRBJ1-2; D uncertain. Trimming took off 3 bases at V and 4 bases at J, with 12 bases between the two ends. The CDR3 consists of 14 residues. Per germline, CDR1 MGHDK and CDR2 SYGVNS. The CDR3 is CASSEKGRVYGYTF. Here the CDR3 DNA reads TGTGCCAGCAGTGAGAAAGGGAGGGTCTATGGCTACACCTTC.